This T cell receptor beta chain was captured by sequencing in a study of blood T cell repertoires in COVID-19 (TCRdb year 2020). About the investigation overall: Samples covering the acute and convalescent phases of COVID-19 were provided by collaborators in the United States, Italy and Spain. Deeply sampled blood TCRbeta repertoires from subjects exposed to, actively infected with, or recovered from COVID-19 were included in the dataset. Where available, HLA class I and class II types were obtained from metadata supplied by the sample provider rather than from assay-based typing. The prospective study material was composed of cDNA or gDNA derived from T cells, B-cell-depleted T cells, or PBMCs. The repertoires were released in a freely available public database meant as a resource for research on the immune response to SARS-CoV-2. Samples were obtained from the ongoing ImmuneRACE study (first 160 participants) and from over 1,000 subjects provided by 6 global collaborators. A de-identified subject ID, COVID-19 status, age in years and sex were almost always included in the sample metadata. The full study reports these points: The quantity of clinical and demographic metadata differed by source and by participant and was supplied without curation.

TCRbeta CDR3 regions were amplified from genomic DNA by means of the immunoSEQ Assay, a bias-controlled multiplex PCR. The paper's data handling went like this. The number of nucleated cells in each sample was estimated by amplification of reference gene primers within the assay. To quantify the absolute abundance of each unique TCRbeta CDR3 rearrangement, sequence reads were collapsed and filtered. For each sample, productive Simpson clonality was calculated by taking the square root of Simpson's diversity index across productive rearrangements. TCRdb re-hosts the immuneACCESS table, in-frame sequences only. Its copies lack some clones; in the studies checked, an unresolved V gene accounts for under half of them, and the cause for the rest is not known. V and J calls and clone size are as listed in that table; D and trimming were resolved from the DNA. The table for this sample lists roughly 340,000 clones; roughly 90% of them were counted only once. Clones ranked in the top ten supply 7.3% of the sample.

At one collaborating source in Seattle, patients were enrolled during active infection and were followed longitudinally through the course of disease. Collaborating institutions collected whole blood in K2EDTA tubes following their own protocols. For TCRbeta analysis, collaborators shipped samples as frozen whole blood, isolated PBMCs, or DNA extracted from either of those sample types. This clone has only one observation. Its antigen is not yet known. No much larger clone is present one base from it, and per-base qualities are unavailable. The CDR3 runs 14 residues from the cysteine to the phenylalanine. Only the CDR3 DNA stays, 42 bases, in frame from base 1. The germline V gene encodes CDR1 SGHRS and CDR2 YFSETQ. Germline trimming: 4 bases from V, 7 bases from J; junction bases outside gene matches: 11.

This TCR was recovered from a woman in her sixties or seventies with COVID-19, enrolled during active disease. The chain is assembled from TRBV5-1 and TRBJ2-7; 7 bases in between match TRBD2. Sequencing was carried out using peripheral blood. Here is the DNA: TGCGCCAGCAGCCCGGTGGGAGGGAACGGGGAGCAGTACTTC. Translated, this is CASSPVGGNGEQYF.